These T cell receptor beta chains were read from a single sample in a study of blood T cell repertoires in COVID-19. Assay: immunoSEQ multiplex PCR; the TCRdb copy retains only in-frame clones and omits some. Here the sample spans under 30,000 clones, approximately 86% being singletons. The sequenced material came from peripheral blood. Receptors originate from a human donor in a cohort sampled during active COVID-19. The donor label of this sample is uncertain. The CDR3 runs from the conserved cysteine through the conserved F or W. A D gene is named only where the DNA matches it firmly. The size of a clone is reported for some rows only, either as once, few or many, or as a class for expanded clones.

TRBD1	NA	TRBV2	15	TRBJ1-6	CASRDRGSYNSPLHF	TGTGCCAGCAGGGACAGGGGTTCCTATAATTCACCCCTCCACTTT
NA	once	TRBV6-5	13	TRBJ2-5	CASRAGDQETQYF	TGTGCCAGCAGGGCCGGGGACCAAGAGACCCAGTACTTC
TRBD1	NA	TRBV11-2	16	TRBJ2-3	CASSSFQGANTDTQYF	TGTGCCAGCAGCTCGTTCCAGGGGGCTAACACAGATACGCAGTATTTT
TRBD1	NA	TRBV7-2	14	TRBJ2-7	CASSLARGLYEQYF	TGTGCCAGCAGCTTAGCCAGGGGGCTCTACGAGCAGTACTTC
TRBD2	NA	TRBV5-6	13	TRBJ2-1	CASTGLADNEQFF	TGTGCCAGCACCGGACTAGCAGACAATGAGCAGTTCTTC
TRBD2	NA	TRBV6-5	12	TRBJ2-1	CASSTSADEQFF	TGTGCCAGCAGTACTAGCGCAGATGAGCAGTTCTTC
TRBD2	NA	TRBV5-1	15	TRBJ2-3	CASSLLAGDTDTQYF	TGCGCCAGCAGCTTGTTAGCGGGGGACACAGATACGCAGTATTTT
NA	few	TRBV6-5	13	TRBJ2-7	CASRDTFSYEQYF	TGTGCCAGCCGGGACACTTTCTCCTACGAGCAGTACTTC
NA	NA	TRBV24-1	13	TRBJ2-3	CATSDARTDTQYF	TGTGCCACCAGTGATGCCCGGACAGATACGCAGTATTTT
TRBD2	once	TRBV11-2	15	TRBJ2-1	CASSFLAGAYNEQFF	TGTGCCAGCAGCTTCCTAGCGGGAGCGTACAATGAGCAGTTCTTC
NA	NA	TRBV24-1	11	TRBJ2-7	CATGQEDEQYF	TGTGCCACCGGGCAGGAGGACGAGCAGTACTTC
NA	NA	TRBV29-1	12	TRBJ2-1	CSVEDLSDEQFF	TGCAGCGTTGAAGATCTTAGCGATGAGCAGTTCTTC
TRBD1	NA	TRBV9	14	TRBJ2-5	CASSVGQGWETQYF	TGTGCCAGCAGCGTGGGACAGGGGTGGGAGACCCAGTACTTC
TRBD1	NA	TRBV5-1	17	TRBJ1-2	CASSSHPGQERNYGYTF	TGCGCCAGCAGCTCCCACCCGGGACAGGAGCGCAACTATGGCTACACCTTC
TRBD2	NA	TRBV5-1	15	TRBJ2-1	CASSLFSGRDNEQFF	TGCGCCAGCAGCTTGTTCAGCGGGAGGGACAATGAGCAGTTCTTC
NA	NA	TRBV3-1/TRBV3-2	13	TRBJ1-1	CASSQKRGTEAFF	TGTGCCAGCAGCCAAAAAAGGGGCACTGAAGCTTTCTTT
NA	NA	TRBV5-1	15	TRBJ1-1	CASRPLPGQGTEAFF	TGCGCCAGCAGACCCCTTCCGGGACAAGGAACTGAAGCTTTCTTT
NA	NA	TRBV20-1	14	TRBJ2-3	CSASLAEITDTQYF	TGCAGTGCTAGTTTGGCAGAAATCACAGATACGCAGTATTTT
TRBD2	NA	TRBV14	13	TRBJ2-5	CASSSSGLGTQYF	TGTGCCAGCAGCTCTAGCGGGCTCGGCACCCAGTACTTC
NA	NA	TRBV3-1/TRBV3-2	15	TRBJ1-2	CASSIFTTVNYGYTF	TGTGCCAGCAGCATTTTTACGACAGTTAACTATGGCTACACCTTC
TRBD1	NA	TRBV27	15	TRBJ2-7	CASRTGTGGFYEQYF	TGTGCCAGCAGGACGGGGACAGGGGGCTTTTACGAGCAGTACTTC
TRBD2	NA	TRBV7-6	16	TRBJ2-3	CASSRTLAGGGDTQYF	TGTGCCAGCAGCCGCACCCTAGCGGGAGGCGGGGATACGCAGTATTTT
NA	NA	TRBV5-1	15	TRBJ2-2	CASSPRGSNTGELFF	TGCGCCAGCAGCCCTCGTGGTAGTAACACCGGGGAGCTGTTTTTT